The present T cell receptor beta chain was sequenced within a study of T cell repertoires in cytomegalovirus infection. Background on the study: CMV infection plus the matching HLA type was flagged by public TCR beta signatures.

V lost 3 bases and J lost 7; bases outside the gene matches: 9. The germline V gene encodes CDR1 SGHRS and CDR2 YFSETQ. This CDR3 spans 15 amino acids. Worth noting for this clonotype: Its antigen is undetermined.

The study's findings and limits: Dominating the ex vivo response were HLA-C-restricted CMV-specific TCR beta clonotypes.

MiXCR was run by TCRdb on the reads, yielding one entry per CDR3 protein. The sample lists about 400,000 distinct CDR3 sequences, less than 20% occurring once. This sequence originates from a human donor in good health (CMV status not recorded). Some clones in this sample may be carry-over from other donors' samples. The rearrangement uses TRBV5-1 and TRBJ1-2; 10 bases agree with TRBD1. The sequenced sample was PBMCs. CDR3 region: CASSSGDRGYGGYTF. The CDR3 DNA follows: TGCGCCAGCAGCTCCGGGGACAGGGGATATGGTGGCTACACCTTC.